Listed below are T cell receptor beta chains from one sample, sequenced in a study of blood T cell repertoires in COVID-19. TCRdb keeps only in-frame clones here, not all; method: immunoSEQ multiplex PCR. The table includes about 250,000 clones, roughly 88% detected once. The sequenced material came from peripheral blood. The source is a woman aged 30 to 39 with COVID-19, enrolled during active disease. Both conserved end residues are part of each CDR3. The order of the fields is CDR3 length, V gene, clone size, CDR3 protein. Not every row has a clone size; where given, it reads once, few, many or a size class.

>15|TRBV5-1|NA
CASSLGTSGTETQYF
>13|TRBV7-8|NA
CASSQGHTDTQYF
>16|TRBV5-4|NA
CASSLLGSALPGELFF
>17|TRBV5-1|NA
CASSLGADSNGNSPLHF
>13|TRBV5-8|NA
CASSSTGYNEQFF
>16|TRBV28|NA
CASSQTRGGSYNEQFF
>15|TRBV11-2|NA
CASSLDGRVSDTQYF
>14|TRBV5-1|NA
CASSPRQGGNEQFF
>14|TRBV3-1/TRBV3-2|NA
CASSQDEGRTEAFF
>17|TRBV7-8|NA
CASSPHTGTSGTDTQYF
>16|TRBV5-5|NA
CASSLFGTGTTDTQYF
>17|TRBV7-2|few
CASSLDPPRGGRETQYF
>14|TRBV5-1|NA
CASTWDSLNTEAFF
>13|TRBV27|NA
CASSFSVSYEQYF
>16|TRBV5-3|NA
CARTPFCGQMNTEAFF
>13|TRBV19|NA
CASSIGGGDTQYF
>15|TRBV10-3|NA
CAISDLDRGQETQYF